The clone carrying this T cell receptor beta chain was seen at least ten times. The antigen remains undetermined. Trimming stripped 3 bases from V and 1 base from J, with 10 bases between. The CDR3 runs to 14 residues. Germline CDR1 is DFQATT and CDR2 is SNEGSKA (reference sequence). Time point indicated: newly diagnosed GD, antithyroid drugs for less than 3 months. Isolated PBMC RNA provided the starting material for the TCR library. EDTA tubes were used for drawing 8 to 9 milliliters of peripheral blood. This entry belongs to a study of regulatory T cells in long-lasting Graves disease. The study, taken as a whole, reports: The sample size was small, and this may have reduced accuracy.

HTBI primers from iRepertoire and Arm-PCR of CDR3 regions yielded the TCR beta libraries. The authors' processing: Segment identification across samples yielded 62 TRBV and 12 to 15 TRBJ segments. Each CDR3 protein gets one entry after TCRdb re-called the multiplex PCR reads with MiXCR. The V and J calls follow TCRdb's processing rather than the paper's. The sample carries approximately 350,000 distinct CDR3 sequences, roughly 10% recorded once. The sample was also reused in another study, on T cells in Graves' hyperthyroidism and ophthalmopathy.

This clonotype was sampled from a young woman with Graves disease. J is TRBJ1-5 and V is TRBV20-1; D possibly corresponds to TRBD1 (5 bases). The specimen was peripheral blood mononuclear cells (PBMCs), collected at new diagnosis, from a patient treated with antithyroid drugs. The CDR3 region is CSASSWGSNQPQHF. In nucleotides, the CDR3 is TGCAGTGCTAGTTCCTGGGGGAGCAATCAGCCCCAGCATTTT.